These 25 T cell receptor beta chains came from one sample sequenced in a study of blood T cell repertoires in COVID-19. Only in-frame clones appear in the TCRdb table, and some are missing; sequencing was by immunoSEQ multiplex PCR. The sample lists approximately 250,000 clones, roughly 85% occurring once. Sequenced material: peripheral blood. All receptors come from a man aged 25-45 years who had recovered from COVID-19.

This clone was detected only once. V and J are TRBV19 and TRBJ1-4; D not resolved. CDR1 and CDR2 (germline): LNHDA, SQIVND (reference sequence). With 8 bases removed from V and 0 bases from J, the gap between germline ends came to 10 bases. The CDR3 spans 14 residues. DNA of the CDR3: TGTGCCAGTCGAGGGAAGGCAACTAATGAAAAACTGTTTTTT. It encodes CASRGKATNEKLFF. Full variable domain (rest looked up from reference TRBV19 and TRBJ1-4): DGGITQSPKYLFRKEGQNVTLSCEQNLNHDAMYWYRQDPGQGLRLIYYSQIVNDFQKGDIAEGYSVSREKKESFPLTVTSAQKNPTAFYLCASRGKATNEKLFFGSGTQLSVL.

The chain uses TRBV7-8 and TRBJ2-7, with 7 bases fitting TRBD1. Germline loops: CDR1 SGHVS, CDR2 FQNEAQ. CDR3 size: 12 residues. V was clipped by 11 bases and J by 3 bases; unmatched bases: 7. CDR3 DNA sequence: TGTGCCGTTTCGGGACAGTTCTACGAGCAGTACTTC. Its protein product is CAVSGQFYEQYF.

The V and J genes are TRBV10-3 and TRBJ1-5; D perhaps matches TRBD1 (6 bases). Germline V gene data show CDR1 as ENHRY and CDR2 as SYGVKD. The CDR3 is 13 residues long. V was trimmed by 7 bases and J by 5 bases, leaving 12 bases between them. CDR3: CAINLDRDQPQHF. The CDR3 DNA reads as TGTGCCATCAACTTGGACAGAGATCAGCCCCAGCATTTT.

The chain links TRBV11-2 to TRBJ2-2, with 8 bases that match TRBD1. V was clipped by 4 bases and J by 7 bases; unmatched bases: 14. Germline CDR1 reads SGHAT; CDR2 reads FQNNGV. The CDR3 extends over 17 amino acids. CDR3 bases: TGTGCCAGCAGCTCCGACGACCCAGGGGGCAGGGTCGGGGAGCTGTTTTTT. This sequence encodes CASSSDDPGGRVGELFF.

The chain combines TRBV4-3 with TRBJ2-4; D might be TRBD1 (6 bases). V lost 0 bases to trimming and J lost 4 bases, with 25 bases between them. The CDR3 consists of 20 residues. Germline assignment: CDR1 LGHNA and CDR2 YSLEER. CDR3 amino acids: CASSQDGRGARLRGKNIQYF. The CDR3 coding sequence is TGCGCCAGCAGCCAAGATGGAAGGGGCGCGAGGCTTAGGGGGAAAAACATTCAGTACTTC.

V and J are TRBV7-6 and TRBJ1-5; D might be TRBD1 (5 bases). Germline lookup yields CDR1 SGHVS and CDR2 FNYEAQ. Trimming left V 4 bases short and J 5 bases short, with 6 bases between. This CDR3 is built from 12 residues. CDR3 amino acids: CASSWGDQPQHF. The DNA for the CDR3 is TGTGCCAGCAGCTGGGGGGATCAGCCCCAGCATTTT.

The genes are TRBV18 and TRBJ1-5; tentatively, D is TRBD1 (5 bases). Germline-derived CDR1 and CDR2 are KGHSH and LQKENI. CDR3 length: 15 residues. The V gene lost 2 bases and the J gene lost 2 bases, with 10 bases spanning the gap. The CDR3 DNA reads as TGTGCCAGCTCACCATCTGGGGGGGGCAATCAGCCCCAGCATTTT. Translated: CASSPSGGGNQPQHF.

V is TRBV18 and J is TRBJ1-5; unclear D gene. Trimming stripped 3 bases from V and 4 bases from J, with 10 bases between. CDR3 size: 14 residues. Per the germline V gene, CDR1 is KGHSH and CDR2 is LQKENI. CDR3 sequence reads: CASSPGGRNQPQHF. The DNA for the CDR3 is TGTGCCAGCTCACCCGGAGGGCGGAATCAGCCCCAGCATTTT.

This clone came up once. The chain combines TRBV11-3 with TRBJ2-3, with D tentatively TRBD1 (5 bases). CDR3 length: 15 residues. With 2 bases removed from V and 2 bases from J, the gap between germline ends came to 11 bases. CDR1 is SGHNT and CDR2 is YENEEA in the germline V gene. The CDR3 loop is CASSLWGRPTDTQYF. In nucleotides, the CDR3 is TGTGCCAGCAGCTTATGGGGCCGACCCACAGATACGCAGTATTTT.

V gene TRBV5-6 combines with J gene TRBJ1-2; D is unresolved. V shed 4 bases and J shed 2 bases, with 9 bases lying between them. Germline loops: CDR1 SGHDT, CDR2 YYEEEE. CDR3 length: 13 residues. CDR3 bases: TGTGCCAGCAGCCCCTTGGGCAACTATGGCTACACCTTC. This sequence encodes CASSPLGNYGYTF.

This chain uses TRBV5-1 with TRBJ2-7; D unclear. V was trimmed by 4 bases and J by 1 base, leaving 9 bases between them. The germline gives CDR1 SGHRS, CDR2 YFSETQ. This CDR3 has 13 amino acids. In nucleotides, the CDR3 is TGCGCCAGCAGCGACGACAATTCCTACGAGCAGTACTTC. Residues: CASSDDNSYEQYF.

The CDR3 DNA follows: TGTGCCATCAGTGGTCACCTATACGAGCAGTACTTC. It specifies CAISGHLYEQYF. The rearrangement uses TRBV10-3 and TRBJ2-7, with D uncertain. Germline-derived CDR1 and CDR2 are ENHRY and SYGVKD. V dropped 4 bases and J dropped 4 bases, with 8 bases sitting between them. The length of the CDR3 is 12 residues.

This chain joins TRBV12-3 or TRBV12-4 and TRBJ1-1; 8 bases match TRBD1. V gave up 10 bases and J gave up 2 bases; unmatched junction bases: 6. This CDR3 comprises 13 residues. In DNA, the CDR3 is TGTGCCACCAAAGACAGGGGAAACACTGAAGCTTTCTTT. Translating gives CATKDRGNTEAFF.

The chain has TRBV7-2 and TRBJ2-7, with 7 bases matching TRBD1. The V gene end was trimmed by 3 bases and the J gene end by 6 bases; junction bases not matched to a gene: 8. Germline loops: CDR1 SGHTA, CDR2 FQGNSA. The CDR3 has 14 residues. CDR3 protein: CASSFKTGRGEQYF. CDR3 nucleotides: TGTGCCAGCAGCTTTAAGACAGGGAGAGGCGAGCAGTACTTC.

The rearrangement links TRBV10-2 to TRBJ1-6; no clear D gene. Trimming took off 2 bases at V and 0 bases at J, with 5 bases between the two ends. CDR3 size: 15 residues. CDR1 WSHSY and CDR2 SAAADI come from the germline V gene. The CDR3 here is CASSEDSSYNSPLHF. Here the CDR3 DNA reads TGCGCCAGCAGTGAGGATAGCTCCTATAATTCACCCCTCCACTTT.

The gene calls are TRBV9 and TRBJ2-7; TRBD2 might be the D (5 bases). The V end lost 3 bases, the J end lost 7 bases, and 11 bases lay between the germline ends. Germline V gene sequence: CDR1 SGDLS, CDR2 YYNGEE. The CDR3 runs to 12 residues. The CDR3 nucleotides read TGTGCCAGCAGCGAGTACGCGGGTGAGCAGTACTTC. Its translation: CASSEYAGEQYF.

This chain joins TRBV6-5 and TRBJ2-7; no clear D. This CDR3 has 14 residues. V lost 5 bases, J lost 0 bases, and 11 bases lay in between. CDR1 and CDR2 (germline): MNHEY, SVGAGI. The CDR3 sequence is CASSPQRSSYEQYF. The CDR3 DNA is TGTGCCAGCAGTCCCCAGCGCAGCTCCTACGAGCAGTACTTC.

The chain combines TRBV4-1 with TRBJ1-2; 7 nucleotides match TRBD1. This CDR3 region has 18 residues. The V segment lost 0 bases and the J segment 2 bases; nucleotides outside the gene matches: 12. Germline V gene lookup returns CDR1 MGHRA and CDR2 YSYEKL. The CDR3, as DNA: TGCGCCAGCAGCCAAGATATACAAGGGACAGCCACGAACTATGGCTACACCTTC. It encodes CASSQDIQGTATNYGYTF.

This chain connects TRBV5-4 to TRBJ2-1; TRBD1 might be the D (6 bases). CDR3 length: 13 amino acids. V was clipped by 4 bases and J by 7 bases, with 12 bases between them. CDR1 and CDR2 from the germline V gene are SGHNT and YYREEE (reference sequence). In nucleotides, the CDR3 is TGTGCCAGCAGCCCGGGACATCAAAATGAGCAGTTCTTC. Translated: CASSPGHQNEQFF.

The gene calls are TRBV5-1 and TRBJ1-2; D not resolved. Germline CDR1 and CDR2: SGHRS and YFSETQ. Trimming cost V 0 bases and J 8 bases, with 11 bases left between them. CDR3 length: 13 residues. CDR3 bases: TGCGCCAGCAGCTTGGAATCAGGTGGGGGCTACACCTTC. Translating gives CASSLESGGGYTF.

The chain uses TRBV5-1 and TRBJ2-3; 11 nucleotides align to TRBD2. The germline gives CDR1 SGHRS, CDR2 YFSETQ. Germline trimming cut 4 bases from V and 1 base from J; bases unmatched to any gene: 11. The CDR3 totals 18 residues. CDR3: CASSMATSGVLGTDTQYF. DNA for the CDR3: TGCGCCAGCAGCATGGCGACTAGCGGGGTTTTGGGCACAGATACGCAGTATTTT.

The rearrangement links TRBV5-4 to TRBJ1-5; D is undetermined. The V end was cut by 0 bases, the J end by 6 bases, with 10 bases between. The CDR3 is 14 amino acids. Germline values: CDR1 SGHNT, CDR2 YYREEE (reference sequence). The DNA of the CDR3 is TGTGCCAGCAGCTTGGAGGGAGGCGCTCAGCCCCAGCATTTT. Translation gives CASSLEGGAQPQHF.

The chain carries TRBV5-1 and TRBJ1-2; D is uncertain. CDR3 length: 15 amino acids. The V gene's germline CDR1 is SGHRS and CDR2 YFSETQ. V gave up 0 bases and J gave up 3 bases, with 12 bases separating them. CDR3 in amino acids: CASSLGTGWDYGYTF. CDR3 sequence (DNA): TGCGCCAGCAGCTTGGGTACGGGTTGGGACTATGGCTACACCTTC.

The chain couples TRBV19 to TRBJ1-1; D unresolved. The ends were cut back, 2 bases at V and 2 bases at J, with 12 bases in the middle. This CDR3 comprises 15 residues. Looked up from germline, CDR1 is LNHDA and CDR2 is SQIVND (reference sequence). This CDR3 reads CASSIKFAGNTEAFF. Written as DNA, the CDR3 is TGTGCCAGTAGTATAAAGTTTGCAGGAAACACTGAAGCTTTCTTT.

This CDR3 is CAQRHRGMNAFF. CDR3 DNA sequence: TGTGCCCAAAGACACCGCGGGATGAACGCTTTCTTT. The chain links TRBV30 to TRBJ1-1, with D hard to call. Trimming cost V 8 bases and J 11 bases, with 21 bases left between them. This CDR3 is built from 12 residues. Germline V CDR1 and CDR2: GTSNPN, SVGIG (reference sequence).